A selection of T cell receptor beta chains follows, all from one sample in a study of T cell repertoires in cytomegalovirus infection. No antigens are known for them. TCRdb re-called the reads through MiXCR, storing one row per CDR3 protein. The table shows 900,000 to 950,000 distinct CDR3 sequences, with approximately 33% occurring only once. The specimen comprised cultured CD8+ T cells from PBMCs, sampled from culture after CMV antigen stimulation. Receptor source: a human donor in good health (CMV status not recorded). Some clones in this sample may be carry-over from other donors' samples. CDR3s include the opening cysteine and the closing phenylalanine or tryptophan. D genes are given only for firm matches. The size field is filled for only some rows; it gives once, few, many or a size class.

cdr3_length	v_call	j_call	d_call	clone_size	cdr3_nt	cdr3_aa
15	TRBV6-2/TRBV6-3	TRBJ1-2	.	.	TGTGCCAGCAGAGGTGGGGGACCAATTAACTATGGCTACACCTTC	CASRGGGPINYGYTF
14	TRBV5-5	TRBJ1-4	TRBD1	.	TGTGCCAGCAGCGCGGACAGGGGAGGAGAAAAACTGTTTTTT	CASSADRGGEKLFF
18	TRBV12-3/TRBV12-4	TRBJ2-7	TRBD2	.	TGTGCCAGCAGTCACCGACTAGCGGGGGTCTCAAGCTCCTACGAGCAGTACTTC	CASSHRLAGVSSSYEQYF
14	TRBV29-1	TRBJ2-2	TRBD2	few	TGCAGCGTTGAAAGCGGGAGGAACACCGGGGAGCTGTTTTTT	CSVESGRNTGELFF
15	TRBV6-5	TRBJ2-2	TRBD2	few	TGTGCCAGCAGTTACTTTACGGGGGGCACCGGGGAGCTGTTTTTT	CASSYFTGGTGELFF
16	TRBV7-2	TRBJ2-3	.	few	TGTGCCAGCAGCTCCCCGGGCCAGCTGCAGCCGAGAACGCAGTATTTT	CASSSPGQLQPRTQYF
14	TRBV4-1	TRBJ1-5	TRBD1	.	TGCGCCAGCAGCCAAACAGGGGAGGATCAGCCCCAGCATTTT	CASSQTGEDQPQHF
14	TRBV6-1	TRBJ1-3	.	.	TGTGCCAGCAGTGGAGGGAGCTCTGGAAACACCATATATTTT	CASSGGSSGNTIYF
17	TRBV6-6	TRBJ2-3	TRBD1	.	TGTGCCAGCAGTTACACCCCGACAGGGAATGGATCAGATACGCAGTATTTT	CASSYTPTGNGSDTQYF
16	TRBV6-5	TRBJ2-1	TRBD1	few	TGTGCCAGCAGCCCGCTCCTCACAGGGGGGTTGAATGAGCAGTTCTTC	CASSPLLTGGLNEQFF
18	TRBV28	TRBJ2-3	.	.	TGTGCCAGCAGTTTATTACCCCAACCGGGACACCACACAGATACGCAGTATTTT	CASSLLPQPGHHTDTQYF
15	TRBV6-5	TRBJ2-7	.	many	TGTGCCAGCAGTTACCTTAGCCAGGGGACCTACGAGCAGTACTTC	CASSYLSQGTYEQYF
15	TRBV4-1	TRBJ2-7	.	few	TGCGCCAGCAGCCAAGATAACCTGCTATCCTACGAGCAGTACTTC	CASSQDNLLSYEQYF
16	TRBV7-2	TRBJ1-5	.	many	TGTGCCAGCAGCTTAGGACACCTTATAGCAAATCAGCCCCAGCATTTT	CASSLGHLIANQPQHF
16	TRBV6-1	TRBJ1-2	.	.	TGTGCCAGCAGTGAATCGGATCTGGACACGCACTATGGCTACACCTTC	CASSESDLDTHYGYTF
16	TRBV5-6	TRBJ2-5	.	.	TGTGCCAGCACCCTGGAAACTGGGATATTCCAAGAGACCCAGTACTTC	CASTLETGIFQETQYF
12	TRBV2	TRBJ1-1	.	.	TGTGCCAGCATTGACAGCTACACTGAAGCTTTCTTT	CASIDSYTEAFF
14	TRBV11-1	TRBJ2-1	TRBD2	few	TGTGCCAGCAGCTTATGGGACTACTACAATGAGCAGTTCTTC	CASSLWDYYNEQFF
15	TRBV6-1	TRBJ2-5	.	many	TGTGCCAGCAGTGATTGGGACTCCGTCTGGGAGACCCAGTACTTC	CASSDWDSVWETQYF
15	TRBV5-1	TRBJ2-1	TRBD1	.	TGCGCCAGCAGCTTGAGGACAGGGGCAATTGATGAGCAGTTCTTC	CASSLRTGAIDEQFF
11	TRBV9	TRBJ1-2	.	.	TGTGCCAGCAAGCGTGGGTATGGCTACACCTTC	CASKRGYGYTF
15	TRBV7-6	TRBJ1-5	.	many	TGTGCCAGCAGCCTGGACCCTACTGGCAATCAGCCCCAGCATTTT	CASSLDPTGNQPQHF
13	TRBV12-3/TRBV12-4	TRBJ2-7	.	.	TGTGCCAGCAGTTTGTACAGGGCCGGCGAGCAGTACTTC	CASSLYRAGEQYF
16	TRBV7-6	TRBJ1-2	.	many	TGTGCCAGCAGCTTAGAAGGAAGCCCTGGGGCGCAGGGCTACACCTTC	CASSLEGSPGAQGYTF
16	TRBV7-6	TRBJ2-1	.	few	TGTGCCAGCAGCTCAGCCAAGGGGCAGAATAGCAATGAGCAGTTCTTC	CASSSAKGQNSNEQFF
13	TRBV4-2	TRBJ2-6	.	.	TGTGCCAGCAGCCTGACACGGGCCAACGTCCTGACTTTC	CASSLTRANVLTF
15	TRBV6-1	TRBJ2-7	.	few	TGTGCCAGCAGTGAACGCCCGGGACACCAATACGAGCAGTACTTC	CASSERPGHQYEQYF
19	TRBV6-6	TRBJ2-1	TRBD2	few	TGTGCCAGCAGTTTACGGAAGGCTCCTACTAGCGACTCCTACAATGAGCAGTTCTTC	CASSLRKAPTSDSYNEQFF